There are many counts of the clone carrying this T cell receptor beta chain. The data belong to a study of neurological immune-mediated disorders. One entry per CDR3 protein, called by TCRdb with MiXCR from the 5' RACE reads. The table lists 50,000 to 70,000 distinct CDR3 sequences, about 2.5% of them singletons, with 3% in the top ten. The V gene end was trimmed by 1 base and the J gene end by 2 bases; junction bases not matched to a gene: 2. The CDR3 totals 14 residues. Per the germline V gene, CDR1 is SGHRS and CDR2 is YFSETQ. The chain has TRBV5-1 and TRBJ2-7; TRBD1 matches at 8 bases. Sample: PBMCs. This receptor was taken from a man aged 45 to 65 with multiple sclerosis. CDR3 residues: CASSLTTGAYEQYF. CDR3 DNA: TGCGCCAGCAGCTTGACGACAGGGGCCTACGAGCAGTACTTC.